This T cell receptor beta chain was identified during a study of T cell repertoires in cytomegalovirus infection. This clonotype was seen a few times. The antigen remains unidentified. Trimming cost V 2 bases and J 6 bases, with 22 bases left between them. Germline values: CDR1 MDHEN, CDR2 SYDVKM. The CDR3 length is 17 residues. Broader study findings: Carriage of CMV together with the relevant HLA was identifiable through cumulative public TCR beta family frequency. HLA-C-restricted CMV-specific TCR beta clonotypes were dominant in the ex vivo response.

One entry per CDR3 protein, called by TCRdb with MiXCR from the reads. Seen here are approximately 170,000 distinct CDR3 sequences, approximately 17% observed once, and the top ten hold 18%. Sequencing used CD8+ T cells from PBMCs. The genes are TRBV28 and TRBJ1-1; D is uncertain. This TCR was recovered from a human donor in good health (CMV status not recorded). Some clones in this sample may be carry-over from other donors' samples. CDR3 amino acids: CASSLDPVGLRRAEAFF. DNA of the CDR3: TGTGCCAGCAGTTTAGACCCGGTTGGTCTAAGAAGGGCTGAAGCTTTCTTT.